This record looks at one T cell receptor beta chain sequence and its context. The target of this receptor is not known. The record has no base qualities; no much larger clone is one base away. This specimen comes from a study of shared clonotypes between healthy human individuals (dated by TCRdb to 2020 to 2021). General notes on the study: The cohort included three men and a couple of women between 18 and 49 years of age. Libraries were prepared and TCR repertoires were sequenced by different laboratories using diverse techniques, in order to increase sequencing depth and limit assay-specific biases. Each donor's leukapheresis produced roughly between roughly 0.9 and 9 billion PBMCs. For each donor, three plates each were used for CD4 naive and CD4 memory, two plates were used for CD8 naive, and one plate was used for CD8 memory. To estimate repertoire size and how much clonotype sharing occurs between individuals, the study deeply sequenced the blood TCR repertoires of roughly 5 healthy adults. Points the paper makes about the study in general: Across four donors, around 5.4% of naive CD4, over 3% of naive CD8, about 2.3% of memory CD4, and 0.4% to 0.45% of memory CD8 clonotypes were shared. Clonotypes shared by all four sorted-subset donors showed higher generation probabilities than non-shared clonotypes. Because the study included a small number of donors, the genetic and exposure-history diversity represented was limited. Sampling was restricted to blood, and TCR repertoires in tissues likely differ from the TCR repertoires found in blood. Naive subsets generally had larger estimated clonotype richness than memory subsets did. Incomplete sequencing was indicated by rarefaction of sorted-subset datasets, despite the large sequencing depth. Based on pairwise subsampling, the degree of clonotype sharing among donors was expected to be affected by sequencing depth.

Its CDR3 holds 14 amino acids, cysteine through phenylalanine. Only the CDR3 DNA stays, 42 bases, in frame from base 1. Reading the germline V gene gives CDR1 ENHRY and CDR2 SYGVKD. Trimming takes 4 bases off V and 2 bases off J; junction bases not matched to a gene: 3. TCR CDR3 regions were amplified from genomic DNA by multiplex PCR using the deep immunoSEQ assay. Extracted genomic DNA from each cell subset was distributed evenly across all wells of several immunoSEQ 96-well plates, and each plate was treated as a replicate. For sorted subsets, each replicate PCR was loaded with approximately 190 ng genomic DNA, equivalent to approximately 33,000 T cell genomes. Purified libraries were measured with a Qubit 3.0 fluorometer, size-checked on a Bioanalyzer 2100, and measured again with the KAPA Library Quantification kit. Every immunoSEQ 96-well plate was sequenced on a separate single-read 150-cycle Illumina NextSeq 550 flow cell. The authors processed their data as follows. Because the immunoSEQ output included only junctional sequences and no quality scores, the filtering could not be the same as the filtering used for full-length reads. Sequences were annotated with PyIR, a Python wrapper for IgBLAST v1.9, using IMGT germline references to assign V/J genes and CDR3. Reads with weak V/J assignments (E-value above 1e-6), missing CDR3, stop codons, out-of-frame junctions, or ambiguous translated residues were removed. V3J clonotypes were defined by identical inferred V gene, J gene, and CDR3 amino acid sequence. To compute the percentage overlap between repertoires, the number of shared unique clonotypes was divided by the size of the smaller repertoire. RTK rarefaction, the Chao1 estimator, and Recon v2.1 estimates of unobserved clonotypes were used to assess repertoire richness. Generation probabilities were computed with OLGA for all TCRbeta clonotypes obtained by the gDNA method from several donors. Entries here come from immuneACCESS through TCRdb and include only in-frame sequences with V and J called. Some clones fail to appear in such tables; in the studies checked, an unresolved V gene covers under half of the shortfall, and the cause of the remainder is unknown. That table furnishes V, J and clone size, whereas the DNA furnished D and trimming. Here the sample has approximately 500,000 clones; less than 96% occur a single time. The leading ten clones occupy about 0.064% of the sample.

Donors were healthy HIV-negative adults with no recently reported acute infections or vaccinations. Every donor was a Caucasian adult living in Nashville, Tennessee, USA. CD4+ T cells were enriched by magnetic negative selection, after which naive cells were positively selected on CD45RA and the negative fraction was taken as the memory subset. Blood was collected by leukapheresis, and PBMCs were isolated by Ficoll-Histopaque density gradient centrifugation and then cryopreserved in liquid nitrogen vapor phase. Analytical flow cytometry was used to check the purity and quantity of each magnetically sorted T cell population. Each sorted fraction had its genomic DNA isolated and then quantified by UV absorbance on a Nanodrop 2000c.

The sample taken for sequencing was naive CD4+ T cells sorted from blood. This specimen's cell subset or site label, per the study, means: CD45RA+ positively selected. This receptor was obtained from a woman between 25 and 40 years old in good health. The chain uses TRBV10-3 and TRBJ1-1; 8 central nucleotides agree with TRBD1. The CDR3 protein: CAISGGQANTEAFF. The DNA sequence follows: TGTGCCATCAGTGGGGGACAGGCTAACACTGAAGCTTTCTTT.